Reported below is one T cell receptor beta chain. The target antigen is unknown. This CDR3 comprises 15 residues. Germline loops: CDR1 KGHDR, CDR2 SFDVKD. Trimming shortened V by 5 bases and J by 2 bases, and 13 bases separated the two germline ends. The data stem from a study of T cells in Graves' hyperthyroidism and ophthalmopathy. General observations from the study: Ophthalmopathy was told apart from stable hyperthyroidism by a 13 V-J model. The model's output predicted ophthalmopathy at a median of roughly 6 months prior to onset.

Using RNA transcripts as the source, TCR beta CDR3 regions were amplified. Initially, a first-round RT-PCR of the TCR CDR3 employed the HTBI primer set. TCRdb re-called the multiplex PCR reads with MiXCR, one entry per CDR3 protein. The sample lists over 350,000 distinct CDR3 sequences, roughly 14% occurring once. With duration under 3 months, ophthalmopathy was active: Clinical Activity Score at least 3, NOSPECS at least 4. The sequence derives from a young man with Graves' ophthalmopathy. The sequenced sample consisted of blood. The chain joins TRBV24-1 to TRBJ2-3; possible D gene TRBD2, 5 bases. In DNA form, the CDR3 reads TGTGCCACCAGTGGGAACAGAGGGAACACAGATACGCAGTATTTT. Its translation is CATSGNRGNTDTQYF.